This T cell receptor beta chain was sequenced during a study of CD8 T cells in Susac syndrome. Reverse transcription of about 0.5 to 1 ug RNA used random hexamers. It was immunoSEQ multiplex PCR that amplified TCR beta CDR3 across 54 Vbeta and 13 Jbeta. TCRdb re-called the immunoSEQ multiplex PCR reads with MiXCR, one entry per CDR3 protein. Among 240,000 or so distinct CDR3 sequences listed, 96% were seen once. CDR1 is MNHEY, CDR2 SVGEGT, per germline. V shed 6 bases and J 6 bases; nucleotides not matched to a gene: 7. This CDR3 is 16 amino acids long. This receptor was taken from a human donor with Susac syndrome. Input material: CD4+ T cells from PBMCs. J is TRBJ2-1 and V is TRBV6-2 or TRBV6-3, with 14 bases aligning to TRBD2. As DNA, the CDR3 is TGTGCCAGCAGCCCCAGGGGACTAGCGGGAGTCAATGAGCAGTTCTTC. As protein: CASSPRGLAGVNEQFF.